The clone carrying this TCR beta chain has a handful of counts. Antigen unknown. This specimen belongs to a study of post-analysis software for immune sequencing data. In the study overall: The study covered relapsing-remitting, secondary progressive and progressive-relapsing courses of multiple sclerosis.

Unique molecular identifiers featured in each of the TCR beta cDNA libraries. About 460,000 cDNA molecules were obtained from 1 to 10 million T cells. TCRdb reprocessed the PCR reads with MiXCR, giving one entry per CDR3 protein. The sample records about 800,000 distinct CDR3 sequences, just under 30% being singletons. Between the trimmed V and J ends, which lost 7 bases and 3 bases, there was a span of 26 bases. CDR1 and CDR2 (germline): SQVTM, ANQGSEA. The CDR3 totals 17 residues. Study-wide findings and caveats: By F measure, strong co-clustering occurred among samples prepared in the same batch. TRBV5-6, TRBV5-1 and TRBV20-1 belonged to a set of roughly 5 TRBV segments that were more frequent in patients than controls.

Sample: blood. This chain uses TRBV29-1 with TRBJ2-3; D perhaps matches TRBD2 (5 bases). This sequence was found in a girl aged 5 to 17 with multiple sclerosis. This CDR3 is CSAAMMREHSGTDTQYF. The CDR3 DNA reads as TGCAGCGCCGCCATGATGAGGGAACACTCCGGGACAGATACGCAGTATTTT.